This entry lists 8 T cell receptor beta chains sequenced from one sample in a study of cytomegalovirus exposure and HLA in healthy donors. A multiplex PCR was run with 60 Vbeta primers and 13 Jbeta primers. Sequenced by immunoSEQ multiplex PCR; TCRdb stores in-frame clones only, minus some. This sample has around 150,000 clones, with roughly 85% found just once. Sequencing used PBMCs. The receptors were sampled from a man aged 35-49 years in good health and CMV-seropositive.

The DNA of the CDR3 is TGCGCCAGCAGGGATAGCGGGGGGGGCTCCTACGAGCAGTACTTC. Protein: CASRDSGGGSYEQYF. This chain links TRBV5-1 with TRBJ2-7; 11 bases match TRBD2. The germline gives CDR1 SGHRS, CDR2 YFSETQ. The CDR3 is 15 amino acids. The ends lost 5 bases at V and 0 bases at J; junction bases unmatched: 4.

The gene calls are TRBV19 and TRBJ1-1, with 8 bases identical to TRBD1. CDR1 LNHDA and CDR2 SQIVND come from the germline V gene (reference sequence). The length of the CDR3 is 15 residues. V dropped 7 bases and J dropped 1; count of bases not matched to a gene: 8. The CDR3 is CASITSGQANTEAFF. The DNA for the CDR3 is TGTGCCAGTATTACCTCGGGACAGGCGAACACTGAAGCTTTCTTT.

CDR3 in DNA: TGTGCCAGTAGTATGGCTAGCGCAAACTCCTACGAGCAGTACTTC. It is translated as CASSMASANSYEQYF. The J gene is TRBJ2-7, the V gene TRBV19; D is possibly TRBD2 (6 bases). V shed 3 bases and J shed 0 bases, with 12 bases lying between them. Germline loops: CDR1 LNHDA, CDR2 SQIVND (reference sequence). This CDR3 contains 15 residues.

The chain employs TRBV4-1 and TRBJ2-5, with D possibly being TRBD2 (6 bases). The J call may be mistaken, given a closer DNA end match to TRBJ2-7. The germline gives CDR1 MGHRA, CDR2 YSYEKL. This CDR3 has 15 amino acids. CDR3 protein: CASSQGMAGRYEQYF. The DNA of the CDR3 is TGCGCCAGCAGCCAGGGGATGGCGGGACGCTACGAGCAGTACTTC.

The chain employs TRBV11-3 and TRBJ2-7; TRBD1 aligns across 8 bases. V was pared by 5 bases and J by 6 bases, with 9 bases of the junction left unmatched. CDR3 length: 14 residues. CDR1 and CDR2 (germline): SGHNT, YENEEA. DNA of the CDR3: TGTGCCAGCAGCCGGACAGGGAAAGGGATCGAGCAGTACTTC. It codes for CASSRTGKGIEQYF.

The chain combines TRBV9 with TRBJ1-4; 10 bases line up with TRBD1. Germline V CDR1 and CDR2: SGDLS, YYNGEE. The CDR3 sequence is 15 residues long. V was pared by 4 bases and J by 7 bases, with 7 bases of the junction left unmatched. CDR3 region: CASSSDGTGAEKLFF. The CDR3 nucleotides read TGTGCCAGCAGCTCTGATGGGACAGGGGCTGAAAAACTGTTTTTT. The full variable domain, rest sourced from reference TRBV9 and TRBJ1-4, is DSGVTQTPKHLITATGQRVTLRCSPRSGDLSVYWYQQSLDQGLQFLIQYYNGEERAKGNILERFSAQQFPDLHSELNLSSLELGDSALYFCASSSDGTGAEKLFFGSGTQLSVL.

DNA for the CDR3: TGTGCCAGCAGCCCGTCCCCCCGAGGAGAGACCCAGTACTTC. Protein: CASSPSPRGETQYF. This rearrangement joins TRBV7-3 to TRBJ2-5; D not certain. This CDR3 is built from 14 residues. Germline lookup yields CDR1 SGHTA and CDR2 FQGTGA. Trimming pared 5 bases from V and 4 bases from J, leaving 14 bases between.

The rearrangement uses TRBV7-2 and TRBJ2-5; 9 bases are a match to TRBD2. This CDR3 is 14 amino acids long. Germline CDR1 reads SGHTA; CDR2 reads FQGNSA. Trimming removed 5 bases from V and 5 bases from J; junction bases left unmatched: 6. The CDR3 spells CASSLSGSGETQYF. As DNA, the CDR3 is TGTGCCAGCAGCCTTAGCGGGAGTGGGGAGACCCAGTACTTC. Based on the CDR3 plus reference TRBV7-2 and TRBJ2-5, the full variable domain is GAGVSQSPSNKVTEKGKDVELRCDPISGHTALYWYRQSLGQGLEFLIYFQGNSAPDKSGLPSDRFSAERTGGSVSTLTIQRTQQEDSAVYLCASSLSGSGETQYFGPGTRLLVL.